This T cell receptor (beta chain) was observed in a study of radiation and T cells in renal cell carcinoma. Study conclusions and caveats: No pretreatment tumor biopsies were available for baseline clonotypes. From baseline, blood top tumor clonotypes peaked at 2 weeks post-radiation.

Points on this clone: Its antigen is undetermined.

TCRdb keeps only in-frame clones here, not all; method: immunoSEQ multiplex PCR. The data contain some 100,000 clones, roughly four fifths of them singletons. With 5 bases clipped from V and 7 bases from J, the junction kept 10 bases outside the gene matches. This CDR3 is built from 15 residues. Germline V gene sequence: CDR1 SGHAT, CDR2 FQNNGV. Sample time point: baseline pretreatment blood. Treatment of the sample: 15 Gy SBRT to primary tumor, nephrectomy 4 weeks later. After SBRT, blood was collected at 2 and 4 weeks, plus baseline. Clear cell pathology was present in this patient's renal cell carcinoma.

The chain joins TRBV11-2 to TRBJ1-4; TRBD1 aligns across 7 bases. This TCR was sampled from a man aged 55 to 69 with renal cell carcinoma. The starting material was blood, obtained from a patient whose treatment included radiotherapy and nephrectomy. CDR3 DNA sequence: TGTGCCAGCAGCCCTACAGGGGTAGGGGGTGAAAAACTGTTTTTT. It specifies CASSPTGVGGEKLFF.